This TCR beta chain was sequenced in a study of T cells in Graves' hyperthyroidism and ophthalmopathy. Study summary: Blood was drawn when the patient was first diagnosed and still untreated.

This clonotype was detected many times. Its antigen is still unknown. Regions amplified from RNA transcripts were the TCR beta CDR3 regions. The HTBI primer set served for first-round RT-PCR of the TCR CDR3. TCRdb used MiXCR to reprocess the multiplex PCR reads, holding one entry per CDR3 protein. This table has around 250,000 distinct CDR3 sequences, around 25% appearing once. Lactation, pregnancy, other autoimmune disease or uncontrolled infection led to exclusion of patients. V was cut by 5 bases and J by 4 bases, with 15 bases left in between. In germline, CDR1 is DFQATT, CDR2 SNEGSKA (reference sequence). The CDR3 is made up of 13 amino acids. Study results and limitations: Most thyroid clonotypes with frequency above 0.001 were detected in blood.

The sequencing input was blood. This receptor was obtained from a woman aged 40 to 50 with Graves' ophthalmopathy. The V gene is TRBV20-1, the J gene TRBJ2-7, with D possibly matching TRBD2 (6 bases). The CDR3 bases are TGCAGTGCTCCCGGGACTTCGTTTTACGAGCAGTACTTC. Its protein product is CSAPGTSFYEQYF.